Listed below are T cell receptor beta chains from one sample, sequenced in a study of T cells in Graves' hyperthyroidism and ophthalmopathy. In TCRdb, the multiplex PCR reads were re-called with MiXCR into one record per CDR3 protein. The table includes 96,000 or so distinct CDR3 sequences, roughly 49% detected once. The specimen was blood. All receptors derive from a woman aged 40 to 49 with Graves' hyperthyroidism. The CDR3 runs from the conserved cysteine through the conserved F or W. The D gene is left open where the match is weak. Some rows have no size entry. The others give once, few or many, or a class for an expanded clone.

cdr3_aa,cdr3_nt,d_call,clone_size,v_call,j_call,cdr3_length
CASSVGAGLNTGELFF,TGTGCCAGCAGCGTAGGGGCAGGCCTGAACACCGGGGAGCTGTTTTTT,-,-,TRBV7-3,TRBJ2-2,16
CSIEAWDRATEAFF,TGCAGCATTGAAGCGTGGGACAGGGCAACTGAAGCTTTCTTT,TRBD1,-,TRBV29-1,TRBJ1-1,14
CATSRDGGYGYTF,TGTGCCACCAGCAGAGATGGGGGCTACGGCTACACCTTC,-,-,TRBV15,TRBJ1-2,13
CASSSSGNQPQHF,TGTGCCAGCAGTTCATCGGGCAATCAGCCCCAGCATTTT,-,few,TRBV25-1,TRBJ1-5,13
CASSRAPVSSYEQYF,TGTGCCAGCAGCCGCGCCCCGGTCTCTTCCTACGAGCAGTACTTC,-,many,TRBV12-3/TRBV12-4,TRBJ2-7,15
CASSLDIDYKGNEQYF,TGTGCCAGCAGCTTGGATATCGACTACAAAGGGAACGAGCAGTACTTC,-,few,TRBV5-6,TRBJ2-7,16
CASREAQGTGTQPQYF,TGTGCGTCACGGGAGGCTCAGGGGACAGGGACTCAGCCCCAGTACTTC,TRBD1,once,TRBV10-3,TRBJ2-5,16
CSSEALHGVGSYEQYF,TGCAGCAGTGAAGCGCTTCATGGGGTGGGCTCCTACGAGCAGTACTTC,-,once,TRBV29-1,TRBJ2-7,16
CSANRAQETQYF,TGCAGCGCTAACAGGGCCCAAGAGACCCAGTACTTC,-,-,TRBV29-1,TRBJ2-5,12
CAISGGTVVGKLFF,TGTGCCATCTCGGGGGGGACAGTAGTCGGAAAACTGTTTTTT,TRBD1,-,TRBV2,TRBJ1-4,14
CASSLAEGAYEQYF,TGTGCCAGCAGCCTAGCGGAGGGCGCCTACGAGCAGTACTTC,TRBD2,many,TRBV2,TRBJ2-7,14
CATWSGELFF,TGTGCCACCTGGTCCGGGGAGCTGTTTTTT,-,-,TRBV2,TRBJ2-2,10
CASNFRGSYEQYF,TGTGCCAGCAACTTTCGGGGTTCCTACGAGCAGTACTTC,-,many,TRBV5-6,TRBJ2-7,13
CSARDPLGPTYEQYF,TGCAGTGCTAGAGACCCCCTCGGTCCCACCTACGAGCAGTACTTC,-,many,TRBV20-1,TRBJ2-7,15
CASSTTGTSGELFF,TGCGCCAGCAGTACTACTGGGACGTCCGGGGAGCTGTTTTTT,-,few,TRBV5-1,TRBJ2-2,14
CSARDLGVRIWPQHF,TGCAGTGCTAGAGATCTAGGGGTCAGAATATGGCCCCAGCATTTT,-,-,TRBV20-1,TRBJ1-5,15
CSVKRGGTSGTETQYF,TGCAGCGTCAAACGGGGGGGGACTAGCGGGACGGAGACCCAGTACTTC,TRBD2,many,TRBV29-1,TRBJ2-5,16
CSAQGSTNEKLFF,TGCAGTGCTCAGGGGTCAACTAATGAAAAACTGTTTTTT,-,many,TRBV20-1,TRBJ1-4,13
CASSAGTGVIYEQYF,TGCGCCAGCAGCGCAGGGACAGGAGTCATCTACGAGCAGTACTTC,TRBD1,-,TRBV5-1,TRBJ2-7,15
CASSLIEGVAFF,TGTGCCAGCAGCCTTATAGAGGGAGTAGCTTTCTTT,-,many,TRBV11-2,TRBJ1-1,12
CASSVTGTKNTGELFF,TGCGCCAGCAGCGTGACCGGGACTAAGAACACCGGGGAGCTGTTTTTT,TRBD2,many,TRBV5-1,TRBJ2-2,16
CASRGGGETQYF,TGTGCCAGCAGAGGGGGGGGGGAGACCCAGTACTTC,-,many,TRBV27,TRBJ2-5,12
CASSYPGEYYGYTF,TGTGCCAGCAGTTACCCAGGGGAGTACTATGGCTACACCTTC,-,many,TRBV6-6,TRBJ1-2,14
CASSQDRNEKLFF,TGCGCCAGCAGCCAAGATCGGAACGAAAAACTGTTTTTT,-,-,TRBV4-1,TRBJ1-4,13
CASSYNLLAGGLTGELFF,TGTGCCAGCAGTTACAACTTGTTAGCGGGAGGGCTCACCGGGGAGCTGTTTTTT,TRBD2,-,TRBV6-6,TRBJ2-2,18
CASSLAVAAEAFF,TGTGCCAGCAGCTTAGCCGTCGCGGCGGAAGCTTTCTTT,-,many,TRBV7-8,TRBJ1-1,13
CSARGGLARGQETQHF,TGCAGTGCTAGGGGGGGGCTAGCGAGGGGGCAAGAGACCCAGCATTTT,TRBD1,once,TRBV20-1,TRBJ1-5,16
CAGSSTSGQGAYEQYF,TGTGCCGGATCCTCCACCTCTGGGCAGGGGGCCTACGAGCAGTACTTC,TRBD1,-,TRBV2,TRBJ2-7,16
CASRKGGGQPQHF,TGTGCCAGCAGGAAGGGGGGGGGTCAGCCCCAGCATTTT,-,many,TRBV7-3,TRBJ1-5,13
CASKTGWGVSNQPQHF,TGTGCCAGCAAGACAGGGTGGGGGGTTAGCAATCAGCCCCAGCATTTT,TRBD1,-,TRBV2,TRBJ1-5,16
CASSADRGPTEAFF,TGTGCCAGCAGCGCTGACAGGGGGCCCACTGAAGCTTTCTTT,TRBD1,many,TRBV7-2,TRBJ1-1,14
CASSLLSGQHYGYTF,TGTGCCAGCAGCTTACTTAGCGGGCAGCACTATGGCTACACCTTC,-,-,TRBV7-2,TRBJ1-2,15
CASSLGQGIDSPLHF,TGTGCCAGCAGCTTAGGACAGGGGATTGATTCACCCCTCCACTTT,TRBD1,-,TRBV7-2,TRBJ1-6,15
CASSPRWRTGGGLYEQYF,TGTGCCAGCAGCCCCAGGTGGAGGACAGGAGGGGGTCTCTACGAGCAGTACTTC,-,-,TRBV7-2,TRBJ2-7,18
CSVGPDWNTEAF,TGCAGCGTTGGCCCGGACTGGAACACTGAAGCTTTC,-,-,TRBV29-1,TRBJ2-6,12
CSVAGARHEQYF,TGCAGCGTTGCCGGGGCGAGGCACGAGCAGTACTTC,-,-,TRBV29-1,TRBJ2-7,12
CASSLSTRGNGKTQYF,TGTGCCAGCAGTTTGAGTACGAGAGGGAATGGGAAGACCCAGTACTTC,-,-,TRBV7-3,TRBJ2-5,16